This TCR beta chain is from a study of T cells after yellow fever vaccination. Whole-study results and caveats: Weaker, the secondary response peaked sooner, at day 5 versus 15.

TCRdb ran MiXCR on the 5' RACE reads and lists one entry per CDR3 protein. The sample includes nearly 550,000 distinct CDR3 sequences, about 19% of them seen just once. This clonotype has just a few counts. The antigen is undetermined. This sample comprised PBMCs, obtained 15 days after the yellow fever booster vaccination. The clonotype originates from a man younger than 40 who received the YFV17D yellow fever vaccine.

CDR3 sequence reads: CAISDLTGEAFF. The CDR3 nucleotides are TGTGCCATCAGTGATCTGACAGGGGAAGCTTTCTTT. The chain uses TRBV10-3 and TRBJ1-1, with 7 bases fitting TRBD1. Germline-derived CDR1 and CDR2 are ENHRY and SYGVKD. V trimming: 3 bases; J trimming: 8 bases; junction bases outside the gene matches: 3. CDR3 length: 12 amino acids.